A single sample gave rise to the 14 T cell receptor beta chains below, sequenced in a study of CD8 T cells in Susac syndrome. The RNA input was roughly 0.5 to 1 ug, and it was reverse transcribed with random hexamers. In TCRdb, the immunoSEQ multiplex PCR reads were re-called with MiXCR into one record per CDR3 protein. This table has approximately 80,000 distinct CDR3 sequences, roughly 94% appearing once. The material sequenced was CD8+ T cells from PBMCs. Source of these receptors: a human donor with Susac syndrome.

This chain uses TRBV12-3 or TRBV12-4 with TRBJ2-2; D is undetermined. The CDR3 covers 13 residues. The V gene lost 2 bases and the J gene lost 1 base, with 2 bases spanning the gap. This CDR3 is CASSLQNTGELFF. CDR3 coding DNA: TGTGCCAGCAGTTTACAGAACACCGGGGAGCTGTTTTTT.

This clonotype was detected only a few times. The chain combines TRBV19 with TRBJ2-7, with a possible D match to TRBD1 (6 bases). V was shortened by 5 bases and J by 2 bases, with 7 bases between the two germline ends. Germline assignment: CDR1 LNHDA and CDR2 SQIVND (reference sequence). The CDR3 is made up of 12 amino acids. The CDR3 DNA reads TGTGCCAGTAGTCCAGGGGCCTACGAGCAGTACTTC. Translated, it gives CASSPGAYEQYF.

The chain combines TRBV3-1 with TRBJ2-1; no reliable D call. This CDR3 region has 11 residues. The V end lost 1 base, the J end lost 7 bases, and 2 bases lay between the germline ends. Germline CDR1 and CDR2: LGHDT and YNNKEL (reference sequence). CDR3 amino acids: CASSQANEQFF. The CDR3 DNA reads TGTGCCAGCAGCCAAGCTAATGAGCAGTTCTTC.

V is TRBV27 and J is TRBJ2-1; D may be TRBD1 (6 bases). CDR3 length: 14 residues. V lost 5 bases and J lost 4, with 12 bases in between. Germline V CDR1 and CDR2: MNHEY, SMNVEV (reference sequence). Here the CDR3 reads CASSNPGQYNEQFF. In nucleotides, the CDR3 is TGTGCCAGCAGTAATCCTGGACAGTACAATGAGCAGTTCTTC.

The V gene is TRBV29-1, the J gene TRBJ2-6, with D tentatively TRBD1 (6 bases). Germline V gene lookup returns CDR1 SQVTM and CDR2 ANQGSEA. The CDR3 is 14 amino acids. Deletions cut 7 bases from V and 0 bases from J, with 10 bases between. The CDR3 sequence: CSARQDSGANVLTF. CDR3 nucleotides: TGCAGCGCCCGACAGGACTCTGGGGCCAACGTCCTGACTTTC.

This clonotype was found once. This rearrangement joins TRBV2 to TRBJ2-1, with 8 bases matching TRBD2. The CDR3 contains 12 residues. V lost 10 bases to trimming and J lost 7 bases; unmatched junction nucleotides: 6. The V gene's germline CDR1 is SNHLY and CDR2 FYNNEI. CDR3 loop: CATAGLGNEQFF. CDR3 DNA sequence: TGTGCCACCGCGGGACTAGGAAATGAGCAGTTCTTC.

The chain uses TRBV29-1 and TRBJ2-7, with 7 bases lining up with TRBD1. The CDR3 consists of 11 residues. Germline V CDR1 and CDR2: SQVTM, ANQGSEA. In DNA, the CDR3 is TGCAACGTAGGGGACAGCCACGAGCAGTACTTC. This sequence encodes CNVGDSHEQYF.

The chain joins TRBV13 to TRBJ2-7, with D possibly TRBD1 on 6 matching bases. CDR1 PRHDT and CDR2 FYEKMQ come from the germline V gene (reference sequence). V shed 5 bases and J shed 5 bases, with 16 bases lying between them. CDR3 size: 14 residues. CDR3 coding DNA: TGTGCCAGCAGCCAAGGTACAGGGACGAACGAGCAGTACTTC. It encodes CASSQGTGTNEQYF.

The chain links TRBV4-1 to TRBJ1-6; a weak D match, TRBD1 (5 bases). CDR1 is MGHRA, CDR2 YSYEKL, per germline. The CDR3 is 16 residues long. Between the trimmed V and J ends, which lost 4 bases and 13 bases, there was a span of 23 bases. CDR3 sequence reads: CASSRLQAALEFPLHF. The CDR3 nucleotides are TGCGCCAGCAGCCGCTTACAGGCCGCATTGGAATTTCCCCTCCACTTT.

The chain recombines TRBV27 with TRBJ1-2, with 7 bases that match TRBD1. The J segment lost 3 bases and the V segment lost 5 bases, leaving 6 bases of the junction unmatched. The CDR3 extends over 14 amino acids. Germline CDR1 reads MNHEY; CDR2 reads SMNVEV (reference sequence). CDR3 sequence reads: CASSAATGDYGYTF. The CDR3 bases are TGTGCCAGCAGTGCGGCCACAGGGGACTATGGCTACACCTTC.

The chain joins TRBV28 to TRBJ1-2; 7 bases align to TRBD1. The CDR3 covers 16 residues. V gave up 6 bases and J gave up 8 bases; unmatched junction bases: 18. Germline V gene lookup returns CDR1 MDHEN and CDR2 SYDVKM. This CDR3 reads CASSLWDSNSKRGYTF. CDR3 coding DNA: TGTGCCAGCAGCCTTTGGGACAGCAATTCCAAGCGGGGCTACACCTTC.

This sequence joins TRBV11-1 and TRBJ2-3, with 8 bases that match TRBD2. CDR3 length: 20 amino acids. Losses at the gene ends were 5 bases for V and 4 bases for J; bases not matched to a gene: 23. Germline CDR1 SGHAT, CDR2 FQDESV (reference sequence). The CDR3 DNA reads as TGTGCCAGCAGCCCAGGGACTAGAAGAGGGCCAGAACACCCACCAGATACGCAGTATTTT. This gives the protein CASSPGTRRGPEHPPDTQYF.

The genes are TRBV4-1 and TRBJ1-6, with D unresolved. The CDR3 spans 15 residues. The V end lost 4 bases, the J end lost 8 bases, and 15 bases lay between the germline ends. Germline assignment: CDR1 MGHRA and CDR2 YSYEKL. CDR3 loop: CASSLTIGNDSPLHF. CDR3 sequence (DNA): TGCGCCAGCAGCCTGACAATCGGTAATGATTCACCCCTCCACTTT.

J is TRBJ1-1 and V is TRBV7-9; no definite D call. With 2 bases removed from V and 7 bases from J, the gap between germline ends came to 5 bases. CDR1 and CDR2 from the germline V gene are SEHNR and FQNEAQ (reference sequence). The CDR3 is 11 residues long. Here the CDR3 reads CASSLKGEAFF. DNA of the CDR3: TGTGCCAGCAGCTTAAAGGGTGAAGCTTTCTTT.